This TCR beta chain was sequenced in a study of T cells in women clearing cervical HPV infection. Findings and caveats of the study: T-cell numbers per sample were unknown and may explain richness differences. Timing of associations relative to infection is unclear; T-cell subsets were not isolated.

Regarding this clone: Its specificity is not known. The read is 3 residues too short to cover the CDR3 end, so that end is filled in from the germline J gene.

Genomic DNA, averaging approximately 1,200 ng per sample, yielded TCR beta CDR3 via immunoSEQ. Using immunoSEQ multiplex PCR, the repertoire was profiled, and TCRdb retains in-frame clones only, with some absent. The sample holds about 12,000 clones. The length of the CDR3 is 14 residues. Germline assignment: CDR1 DFQATT and CDR2 SNEGSKA (reference sequence). Trimming shortened V by 3 bases and J by 3 bases, and 15 bases separated the two germline ends. Sequenced: blood buffy coat. The receptor was derived from a woman aged 18 to 69 with a cervical HPV16 infection that either progressed to CIN3+ or cleared (not recorded which). The V call is TRBV20-1, the J call TRBJ2-7; possibly TRBD1 or TRBD2 for D (5 bases each). This CDR3 reads CSASEGIGFYEQYF. CDR3 bases read: TGCAGTGCTAGCGAGGGGATAGGGTTCTACGAG.